The T cell receptor (beta chain) under discussion was sequenced for a study of blood T cell repertoires in COVID-19. Study-level information: PBMCs, B-cell-depleted T cells, or T cells were the source of the cDNA or gDNA that made up the material.

The V and J ends lost 4 bases and 6 bases, in that order; junction bases with no gene match: 7. This CDR3 region has 15 residues. CDR1 and CDR2 from the germline V gene are MGHDK and SYGVNS. As originally analysed: From reference gene primer amplification, estimates of nucleated cell counts were derived. Clones were sequenced by immunoSEQ multiplex PCR, and TCRdb holds only the in-frame ones, with some missing. V, J and clone size are those of that table, while D and trimming were read from the DNA. This repertoire shows roughly 100,000 clones, less than 90% found once; its top ten account for roughly 4%.

Sequencing used peripheral blood. The chain links TRBV25-1 to TRBJ2-3; TRBD2 matches 10 bases. This clonotype was sampled from a man aged 50 to 59 with acute or convalescent COVID-19. In nucleotides, the CDR3 is TGTGCCAGCAGTGCTAGCGGGAGTGGGAGGGATACGCAGTATTTT. It codes for CASSASGSGRDTQYF.